The present TCR beta chain was sequenced within a study of blood T cells in healthy people across ages. There are many counts of this clonotype. The target antigen is unknown. CDR1 is MDHEN, CDR2 SYDVKM, per germline. Trimming shortened V by 4 bases and J by 0 bases, and 16 bases separated the two germline ends. The CDR3 totals 16 residues. Study results and caveats: Since the PBMCs were unsorted, naive and antigen-experienced cells could not be conclusively compared.

A second PCR, run for about 7 to 11 cycles, used a sample-barcoded 5' primer plus a J-beta primer mix. Tagging of each cDNA molecule was performed by a template-switch adaptor with 12 random nucleotides. TCRdb reprocessed the 5' RACE reads with MiXCR, giving one entry per CDR3 protein. The table lists about 800,000 distinct CDR3 sequences, around 25% of them singletons. No fewer than 6 micrograms of total RNA were isolated from every sample. A further study also used this sample, focusing on T cells of mothers and their children.

This TCR was sampled from a boy younger than 18 in good health. Sequences were obtained from blood. The rearrangement uses TRBV28 and TRBJ2-7; tentatively, D is TRBD1 or TRBD2 (5 bases each). CDR3: CASSSPLRDLSYEQYF. For the CDR3, the DNA is TGTGCCAGCAGTTCTCCCCTCCGGGACCTCTCCTACGAGCAGTACTTC.